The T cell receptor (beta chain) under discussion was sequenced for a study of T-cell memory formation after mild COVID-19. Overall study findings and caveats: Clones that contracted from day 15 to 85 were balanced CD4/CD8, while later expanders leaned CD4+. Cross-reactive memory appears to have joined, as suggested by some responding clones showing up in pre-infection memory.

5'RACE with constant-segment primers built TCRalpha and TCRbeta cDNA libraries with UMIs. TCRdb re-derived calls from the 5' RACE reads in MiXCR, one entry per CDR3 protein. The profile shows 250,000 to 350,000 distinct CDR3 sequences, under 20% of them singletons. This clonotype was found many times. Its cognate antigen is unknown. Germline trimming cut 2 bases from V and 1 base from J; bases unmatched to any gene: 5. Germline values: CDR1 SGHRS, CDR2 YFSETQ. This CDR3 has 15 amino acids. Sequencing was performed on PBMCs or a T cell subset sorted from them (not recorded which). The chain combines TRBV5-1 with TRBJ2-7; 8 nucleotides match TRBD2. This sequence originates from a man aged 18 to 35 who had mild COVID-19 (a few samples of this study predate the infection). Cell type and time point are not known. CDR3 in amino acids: CASSFGGGHSYEQYF. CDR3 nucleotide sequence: TGCGCCAGCAGCTTCGGCGGGGGGCATTCCTACGAGCAGTACTTC.